The 27 T cell receptor beta chains in this list originate from one sample, sequenced in a study of early T cells in non-severe SARS-CoV-2 infection. TCRdb re-derived calls from the 5' RACE reads in MiXCR, one entry per CDR3 protein. The sample has fewer than 35,000 distinct CDR3 sequences; around 5.8% are singletons. The specimen was whole blood. Every receptor here comes from an adult who was a healthcare worker with PCR-confirmed SARS-CoV-2 infection or an uninfected control (not recorded which).

This chain's CDR3 is CASSYDRGLAGGYEQYF. As DNA, the CDR3 is TGTGCCAGCAGTTACGACAGGGGACTAGCGGGAGGCTACGAGCAGTACTTC. The chain uses TRBV6-5 and TRBJ2-7; TRBD2 aligns across 15 bases. The CDR3 covers 17 residues. Per the germline V gene, CDR1 is MNHEY and CDR2 is SVGAGI. The trim removed 2 bases at V and 3 bases at J, leaving 5 bases unmatched.

This clonotype was counted many times. V and J are TRBV6-6 and TRBJ1-1, with 8 bases lining up with TRBD1. Germline CDR1 and CDR2: MNHNY and SVGAGI (reference sequence). This CDR3 is 15 amino acids long. V was pared by 3 bases and J by 8 bases, with 11 bases of the junction left unmatched. CDR3 nucleotide sequence: TGTGCCAGCAGTTATCAAGGACAGGGTAGAAGCGAAGCTTTCTTT. Translation: CASSYQGQGRSEAFF.

This clonotype was counted many times. This CDR3 is CASSLRKEQFF. The CDR3 coding sequence is TGTGCCAGCAGCCTCCGGAAGGAGCAGTTCTTC. The chain joins TRBV4-2 to TRBJ2-1; no clear D. Trimming shortened V by 4 bases and J by 10 bases, and 8 bases separated the two germline ends. Per the germline V gene, CDR1 is LGHNA and CDR2 is YNFKEQ. The CDR3 extends over 11 amino acids.

This clonotype was seen at least ten times. The chain uses TRBV28 and TRBJ2-7; TRBD1 agrees at 11 bases. The CDR3 is 15 residues long. CDR1 MDHEN and CDR2 SYDVKM come from the germline V gene. The V gene end was trimmed by 4 bases and the J gene end by 6 bases; junction bases not matched to a gene: 8. This CDR3 is CASSSTGTGGGEQYV. CDR3 coding DNA: TGTGCCAGCAGTTCCACCGGGACAGGGGGTGGCGAGCAGTACGTC.

This clonotype was detected ten times or more. V is TRBV5-4 and J is TRBJ2-7; 10 positions match TRBD2. The CDR3 is 15 amino acids. Germline V gives CDR1 SGHNT, CDR2 YYREEE (reference sequence). Germline trimming cut 0 bases from V and 5 bases from J; bases unmatched to any gene: 5. CDR3 bases: TGTGCCAGCAGCTTGGCCCTAGCGGGAGTTAACGAGCAGTACTTC. Its translation is CASSLALAGVNEQYF.

This clonotype has a count of ten or more. The chain uses TRBV29-1 and TRBJ2-3, with D possibly TRBD2 on 5 matching bases. Trimming stripped 4 bases from V and 8 bases from J, with 13 bases between. CDR3 length equals 12 residues. Germline V gene data show CDR1 as SQVTM and CDR2 as ANQGSEA. Here the CDR3 DNA reads TGCAGCGTTGTGGCTAGCAAGGGTACGCAGTATTTT. Encoded protein: CSVVASKGTQYF.

Many counts were recorded for this clonotype. The V call is TRBV28, the J call TRBJ2-7; 9 bases fit TRBD1. The V segment lost 11 bases and the J segment 4 bases; nucleotides outside the gene matches: 6. CDR3 size: 12 residues. Germline CDR1 MDHEN, CDR2 SYDVKM. The CDR3, as DNA: TGTGCCGTCCGGGACAGGGCTTACGAGCAGTACTTC. It codes for CAVRDRAYEQYF.

In its sample, this clonotype was seen many times. V gene TRBV11-2 combines with J gene TRBJ2-2; 9 bases are a match to TRBD2. Germline V lookup: CDR1 SGHAT, CDR2 FQNNGV. V was clipped by 4 bases and J by 6 bases; unmatched bases: 9. The CDR3 sequence is 16 residues long. CDR3 in DNA: TGTGCCAGCAGCTATTTAGCGGGAGTAGTTTCCGGGGAGCTGTTTTTT. It encodes CASSYLAGVVSGELFF.

This clonotype was picked up many times. This chain uses TRBV14 with TRBJ2-3; TRBD2 matches at 7 bases. This CDR3 region has 13 residues. CDR1 and CDR2 (germline): SGHDN, FVKESK. V gave up 2 bases and J gave up 7 bases; unmatched junction bases: 3. CDR3 sequence: CASSQTAGNTQYF. The CDR3 coding sequence is TGTGCCAGCAGCCAAACAGCGGGAAATACGCAGTATTTT.

This clonotype was picked up many times. This chain uses TRBV12-3 or TRBV12-4 with TRBJ2-1; D not resolved. Trimming cost V 1 base and J 8 bases, with 9 bases left between them. The CDR3 consists of 13 residues. This CDR3 is CASSLGLIDEQFF. The CDR3 DNA is TGTGCCAGCAGTTTAGGGTTGATAGATGAGCAGTTCTTC.

As to this clonotype: An end of the junction differs from the germline gene, which may be a read error. The chain joins TRBV7-7 to TRBJ2-5, with D tentatively TRBD2 (6 bases). The CDR3 extends over 15 amino acids. Germline lookup yields CDR1 SSHAT and CDR2 FNYEAQ (reference sequence). In DNA, the CDR3 is TGTGCTAGCAGCTTAATGACGGGAGTACAAGAGACCCAGTACTTC. As protein: CASSLMTGVQETQYF.

This clonotype has a count of ten or more. The rearrangement uses TRBV18 and TRBJ1-1; 8 bases align to TRBD1. The CDR3 length is 15 residues. Germline CDR1 reads KGHSH; CDR2 reads LQKENI. The V and J ends lost 3 bases and 1 base, in that order; junction bases with no gene match: 4. The CDR3: CASSPTGGGNTEAFF. CDR3 nucleotide sequence: TGTGCCAGCTCACCTACAGGGGGAGGGAACACTGAAGCTTTCTTT.

The CDR3 is CASSLGQSYGYTF. The DNA for the CDR3 is TGTGCCAGCAGCTTGGGACAGAGCTATGGCTACACCTTC. The chain employs TRBV5-5 and TRBJ1-2; D perhaps matches TRBD1 (5 bases). Looked up from germline, CDR1 is SGHKS and CDR2 is YYEKEE (reference sequence). The CDR3 totals 13 residues. Trimming removed 0 bases at V and 4 bases at J, with 7 bases between.

This clonotype showed up just a few times. The genes are TRBV18 and TRBJ2-1; 7 bases are a match to TRBD2. The germline gives CDR1 KGHSH, CDR2 LQKENI. Losses at the gene ends were 3 bases for V and 3 bases for J; bases not matched to a gene: 8. CDR3 length: 16 residues. CDR3 nucleotides: TGTGCCAGCTCACCTCTAGCGGTTTTCCTCTACAATGAGCAGTTCTTC. It translates to CASSPLAVFLYNEQFF.

This clonotype was seen at least ten times. The CDR3 DNA follows: TGTGCCAGCAGCGTAGCCGGACTAGCGGGAGGGAGCTCCTACAATGAGCAGTTCTTC. The encoded protein is CASSVAGLAGGSSYNEQFF. The rearrangement joins TRBV9 to TRBJ2-1; TRBD2 aligns across 15 bases. Looked up from germline, CDR1 is SGDLS and CDR2 is YYNGEE. V shed 0 bases, J shed 0 bases, and the junction held 4 bases outside the gene matches. The CDR3 consists of 19 residues.

This clonotype has just a few counts. This chain uses TRBV29-1 with TRBJ2-1; possibly TRBD2 for D (5 bases). V lost 5 bases and J lost 1, with 15 bases in between. The V gene's germline CDR1 is SQVTM and CDR2 ANQGSEA. This CDR3 region has 15 residues. CDR3 sequence (DNA): TGCAGCGTTCGTCCGGAGGTGGGGTCCTACAATGAGCAGTTCTTC. Protein sequence: CSVRPEVGSYNEQFF.

This clonotype was counted at least ten times. The rearrangement links TRBV6-6 to TRBJ2-3; no firm D call. Per the germline V gene, CDR1 is MNHNY and CDR2 is SVGAGI (reference sequence). V was shortened by 10 bases and J by 4 bases, with 18 bases between the two germline ends. This CDR3 is 14 amino acids long. DNA for the CDR3: TGTGCCATCCAGACGCCATTCAGCTCAGATACGCAGTATTTT. Its protein product is CAIQTPFSSDTQYF.

This clonotype was detected ten times or more. The chain uses TRBV6-4 and TRBJ1-1; no clear D gene. Trimming stripped 2 bases from V and 5 bases from J, with 9 bases between. Germline CDR1 is MRHNA and CDR2 is SNTAGT. The length of the CDR3 is 13 residues. DNA for the CDR3: TGTGCCAGCAGTGACAGGGAGGAGACTGAAGCTTTCTTT. Protein: CASSDREETEAFF.

As to this clonotype: This may stem from a read error, because a much larger clone lies one nucleotide away. A read error is likely, as this CDR3 ends without the conserved phenylalanine or tryptophan. The V gene is TRBV11-2, the J gene TRBJ2-7, with TRBD2 identical over 7 bases. CDR1 and CDR2 (germline): SGHAT, FQNNGV. V lost 5 bases, J lost 3 bases, and 7 bases stayed unmatched. The length of the CDR3 is 14 residues. CDR3 sequence (DNA): TGTGCCAGCAGCCCCTTGACTAGCAGCTACGAGCAGTACTAC. Translating gives CASSPLTSSYEQYY.

This clonotype was detected ten times or more. V is TRBV7-6 and J is TRBJ2-2; D not resolved. The CDR3 is made up of 14 amino acids. V gave up 1 base and J gave up 4 bases, with 7 bases separating them. Germline V gene data show CDR1 as SGHVS and CDR2 as FNYEAQ. CDR3 amino acids: CASSLDDVTGELFF. For the CDR3, the DNA is TGTGCCAGCAGCTTAGATGACGTCACCGGGGAGCTGTTTTTT.

This clonotype was detected ten times or more. The rearrangement joins TRBV2 to TRBJ2-2, with 10 nucleotides matching TRBD2. The CDR3 has 14 residues. With V trimmed by 4 bases and J by 6 bases, 2 bases remained unmatched. Germline CDR1 SNHLY, CDR2 FYNNEI. The CDR3 spells CASSASGRAGELFF. The CDR3 DNA reads TGTGCCAGCAGTGCCAGCGGGAGGGCCGGGGAGCTGTTTTTT. Full variable domain (outside the CDR3, taken from reference TRBV2 and TRBJ2-2): EPEVTQTPSHQVTQMGQEVILRCVPISNHLYFYWYRQILGQKVEFLVSFYNNEISEKSEIFDDQFSVERPDGSNFTLKIRSTKLEDSAMYFCASSASGRAGELFFGEGSRLTVL.

By share of the sample, this clonotype is medium-sized. The chain combines TRBV29-1 with TRBJ1-1; D is possibly TRBD1 (6 bases). Trimming stripped 4 bases from V and 6 bases from J, with 15 bases between. Germline-derived CDR1 and CDR2 are SQVTM and ANQGSEA. There are 13 residues in the CDR3. CDR3 coding DNA: TGCAGCGTTGTCGAGGGGGGGGATGCTGAAGCTTTCTTT. Amino acid sequence: CSVVEGGDAEAFF.

This clonotype is medium-sized. This rearrangement joins TRBV6-5 to TRBJ1-6, with 12 bases aligning to TRBD1. Germline assignment: CDR1 MNHEY and CDR2 SVGAGI. The CDR3 spans 16 residues. Trimming took 3 bases from V and 9 from J; bases not matched to a gene: 6. The CDR3 DNA reads as TGTGCCAGCAGTTATTCGGGACAGGGGGCTGGTTCACCCCTCCACTTT. Its translation is CASSYSGQGAGSPLHF.

This clonotype was observed at least ten times. V and J are TRBV4-3 and TRBJ2-1, with 11 nucleotides matching TRBD2. CDR3 length: 19 residues. Unmatched junction bases numbered 9, after V lost 0 bases and J lost 2 bases. The germline gives CDR1 LGHNA, CDR2 YSLEER. CDR3 coding DNA: TGCGCCAGCAGCCAAGATCCCCCTAGCGGGAGGCCTGCCTACAATGAGCAGTTCTTC. As protein: CASSQDPPSGRPAYNEQFF.

This clonotype was detected a few times. J is TRBJ2-6 and V is TRBV5-6; weak D call: TRBD2 (6 bases). Germline V gene lookup returns CDR1 SGHDT and CDR2 YYEEEE. V lost 0 bases, J lost 4 bases, and 14 bases lay in between. The CDR3 totals 17 residues. In nucleotides, the CDR3 is TGTGCCAGCAGCTTGGGTCAGGGAGGCCCCGGGGCCAACGTCCTGACTTTC. It encodes CASSLGQGGPGANVLTF.

This clonotype occurred many times. The genes are TRBV10-2 and TRBJ1-1; D call uncertain. Germline assignment: CDR1 WSHSY and CDR2 SAAADI. Trimming left V 8 bases short and J 2 bases short, with 9 bases between. The CDR3 runs 12 residues. CDR3 bases: TGCGCCAGCCTTAATTTTAACACTGAAGCTTTCTTT. Amino acids: CASLNFNTEAFF.

At least ten counts were recorded for this clonotype. The chain links TRBV6-6 to TRBJ2-7; D possibly matches TRBD1 or TRBD2 (5 bases each). The V gene lost 6 bases and the J gene lost 2 bases, with 5 bases spanning the gap. The CDR3 has 11 amino acids. Per the germline V gene, CDR1 is MNHNY and CDR2 is SVGAGI (reference sequence). The CDR3 here is CASRGAYEQYV. The CDR3 region has the DNA TGTGCCAGCAGGGGGGCCTACGAGCAGTACGTC.